This T cell receptor beta chain is drawn from a study of shared clonotypes between healthy human individuals. Findings of the study overall: Across several donors, naive CD4 shared around 5%, naive CD8 about 3.2%, memory CD4 less than 2.5%, memory CD8 0.4% to 0.5%. Only blood samples were collected, and tissue repertoires likely differ.

Looked up from germline, CDR1 is MDHEN and CDR2 is SYDVKM. The length of the CDR3 is 14 residues. The V gene lost 6 bases and the J gene lost 4 bases, with 10 bases spanning the gap. Only in-frame clones appear in the TCRdb table, and some are missing; sequencing was by immunoSEQ multiplex PCR. The sample carries approximately 620,000 clones, more than 95% recorded once. Partitioning of CD4+ cells yielded a CD45RA+ naive subset and a CD45RA-negative memory subset. About this clone itself: What it binds is not known.

Specimen: naive CD4+ T cells sorted from blood. Sample subset: CD45RA+ positively selected. This sequence joins TRBV28 and TRBJ2-6; D is uncertain. This TCR derives from a woman aged 25 to 45 in good health. The CDR3 coding sequence is TGTGCCAGCAGCCTTATAGTAGGGGCCAACGTCCTGACTTTC. Translation gives CASSLIVGANVLTF.